Presented here are 28 T cell receptor beta chains from one specimen sequenced in a study of regulatory and conventional T cells in RAG deficiency. Using immunoSEQ multiplex PCR, the repertoire was profiled, and TCRdb retains in-frame clones only, with some absent. The data contain more than 30,000 clones, 80% to 90% of them seen just once; the ten biggest clones take up 5.4%. The same data also contributed to another study, on regulatory T cells. This second study says: Amplification used 52 TRBV primers and 13 TRBJ primers.

The specimen sequenced was CD8+ T cells sorted from blood. The source of these receptors is a human donor in good health.

The V gene is TRBV9, the J gene TRBJ1-1; tentatively, D is TRBD1 (5 bases). Trimming pared 0 bases from V and 5 bases from J, leaving 11 bases between. CDR3 size: 14 residues. Germline V gene lookup returns CDR1 SGDLS and CDR2 YYNGEE. CDR3 amino acids: CASSVGSGLTEAFF. The CDR3 bases are TGTGCCAGCAGCGTAGGTTCAGGGCTAACTGAAGCTTTCTTT.

The chain is built from TRBV6-6 and TRBJ1-1, with TRBD1 matching over 8 bases. The CDR3 consists of 14 residues. The J segment lost 4 bases and the V segment lost 2 bases, leaving 3 bases of the junction unmatched. Germline V CDR1 and CDR2: MNHNY, SVGAGI (reference sequence). The CDR3 loop is CASSYETGVTEAFF. In DNA, the CDR3 is TGTGCCAGCAGTTACGAGACAGGGGTCACTGAAGCTTTCTTT.

This chain uses TRBV9 with TRBJ1-2; the D gene is possibly TRBD1 (5 bases). Trimming took 5 bases from V and 4 from J, leaving 12 bases between them. Germline values: CDR1 SGDLS, CDR2 YYNGEE. The CDR3 totals 13 residues. CDR3 bases: TGTGCCAGCAGAGGGGCAGGGCCCTATGGCTACACCTTC. Translating it yields CASRGAGPYGYTF.

This clone was counted once. The V and J genes are TRBV6-5 and TRBJ2-5; D is perhaps TRBD1 or TRBD2 (6 bases each). V shed 6 bases and J shed 5 bases, with 19 bases lying between them. Germline-derived CDR1 and CDR2 are MNHEY and SVGAGI. CDR3 length: 15 amino acids. The CDR3 region has the DNA TGTGCCAGCAGCAAACTGGGGGGCGTGATGGAGACCCAGTACTTC. Encoded protein: CASSKLGGVMETQYF.

The V call is TRBV29-1, the J call TRBJ2-2, with 7 bases that match TRBD1. The CDR3 covers 13 residues. V shed 7 bases, J shed 5 bases, and the junction held 7 bases outside the gene matches. Germline lookup yields CDR1 SQVTM and CDR2 ANQGSEA. CDR3 amino acids: CSAVTGWTGELFF. CDR3 bases: TGCAGCGCTGTGACAGGGTGGACCGGGGAGCTGTTTTTT.

The chain recombines TRBV5-1 with TRBJ2-3, with TRBD2 matching 9 bases. Germline CDR1 reads SGHRS; CDR2 reads YFSETQ. The CDR3 covers 17 residues. J gave up 5 bases and V 0 bases, and 10 bases lay outside the gene matches. CDR3 in amino acids: CASSLVVSGSGIDTQYF. The CDR3 DNA reads as TGCGCCAGCAGCTTGGTGGTTAGCGGGAGTGGCATAGATACGCAGTATTTT. Together with reference TRBV5-1 and TRBJ2-3, the CDR3 gives the full variable domain: KAGVTQTPRYLIKTRGQQVTLSCSPISGHRSVSWYQQTPGQGLQFLFEYFSETQRNKGNFPGRFSGRQFSNSRSEMNVSTLELGDSALYLCASSLVVSGSGIDTQYFGPGTRLTVL.

This clone was observed a handful of times. The chain combines TRBV7-5 with TRBJ1-5; the table's TRBD1 call for D was not verified on the DNA. TRBV7-5 is a pseudogene segment. The CDR3 consists of 16 residues. This chain's CDR3 is CASSSMEQSAGQPQHF. DNA of the CDR3: TGTGCCAGCAGCTCGATGGAACAAAGTGCAGGTCAGCCCCAGCATTTT.

The chain joins TRBV7-9 to TRBJ2-2, with D possibly called TRBD1 or TRBD2 (6 bases each). This CDR3 has 15 residues. V shed 5 bases and J shed 1 base, with 11 bases lying between them. Germline CDR1 is SEHNR and CDR2 is FQNEAQ (reference sequence). CDR3 coding DNA: TGTGCCAGCAGCGGAGGAGGGGGGAACACCGGGGAGCTGTTTTTT. Amino acid sequence: CASSGGGGNTGELFF.

The chain employs TRBV7-6 and TRBJ2-7, with 11 positions matching TRBD2. Germline loops: CDR1 SGHVS, CDR2 FNYEAQ. J was trimmed by 3 bases and V by 5 bases; bases with no gene match: 6. The CDR3 runs 15 residues. The CDR3 nucleotides read TGTGCCAGCAGCGCCGGGACTAGCGGATACTACGAGCAGTACTTC. It is translated as CASSAGTSGYYEQYF.

The genes are TRBV5-6 and TRBJ2-7; 7 positions match TRBD1. CDR1 is SGHDT, CDR2 YYEEEE, per germline. V dropped 0 bases and J dropped 3; count of bases not matched to a gene: 3. The CDR3 consists of 14 residues. The CDR3 DNA reads as TGTGCCAGCAGCTTGGGTCAGGGGGTCTACGAGCAGTACTTC. It encodes CASSLGQGVYEQYF.

The rearrangement uses TRBV6-5 and TRBJ1-2, with a possible D match to TRBD1 (6 bases). Germline values: CDR1 MNHEY, CDR2 SVGAGI. With 2 bases removed from V and 4 bases from J, the gap between germline ends came to 17 bases. The CDR3 has 16 residues. This chain's CDR3 is CASSYGKGGNGYGYTF. The CDR3 nucleotides read TGTGCCAGCAGTTACGGAAAGGGGGGAAACGGCTATGGCTACACCTTC.

The chain uses TRBV27 and TRBJ1-1; a possible D gene is TRBD1 (5 bases). The CDR3 is 15 amino acids. Germline-derived CDR1 and CDR2 are MNHEY and SMNVEV (reference sequence). V was trimmed by 7 bases and J by 0 bases, leaving 15 bases between them. CDR3 nucleotides: TGTGCCAGCACCCAAAGGGGCCTTATGAACACTGAAGCTTTCTTT. Residues: CASTQRGLMNTEAFF.

The rearrangement links TRBV28 to TRBJ2-2; D uncertain. The CDR3 spans 14 residues. The germline CDR1 and CDR2 sequences are MDHEN and SYDVKM. Trimming pared 5 bases from V and 0 bases from J, leaving 7 bases between. The chain's CDR3 is CASSRTANTGELFF. CDR3 DNA: TGTGCCAGCAGTCGGACCGCGAACACCGGGGAGCTGTTTTTT. Using reference TRBV28 and TRBJ2-2 for the parts outside the CDR3, the full variable domain is DVKVTQSSRYLVKRTGEKVFLECVQDMDHENMFWYRQDPGLGLRLIYFSYDVKMKEKGDIPEGYSVSREKKERFSLILESASTNQTSMYLCASSRTANTGELFFGEGSRLTVL.

The chain's CDR3 is CATSARTGEHNEQFF. DNA of the CDR3: TGTGCCACCAGCGCAAGGACAGGGGAACACAATGAGCAGTTCTTC. This chain uses TRBV15 with TRBJ2-1; 9 nucleotides match TRBD1. Germline-derived CDR1 and CDR2 are LNHNV and YYDKDF (reference sequence). The length of the CDR3 is 15 residues. Trimming cost V 5 bases and J 5 bases; bases outside gene matches: 7.

The rearrangement links TRBV2 to TRBJ2-7; no reliable D call. The V end was cut by 2 bases, the J end by 2 bases, with 7 bases between. This CDR3 is 13 amino acids long. Germline CDR1 SNHLY, CDR2 FYNNEI. The CDR3 spells CASSERGTYEQYF. The CDR3 nucleotides are TGTGCCAGCAGTGAACGCGGAACCTACGAGCAGTACTTC.

The rearrangement joins TRBV7-3 to TRBJ2-5; 7 nucleotides agree with TRBD1. CDR3 length: 17 amino acids. J gave up 1 base and V 5 bases, and 13 bases lay outside the gene matches. Germline V gene data show CDR1 as SGHTA and CDR2 as FQGTGA. The CDR3: CASSLIGQTGSQETQYF. The CDR3 DNA reads TGTGCCAGCAGCCTCATAGGTCAGACAGGGTCCCAAGAGACCCAGTACTTC.

J is TRBJ2-1 and V is TRBV5-8; D uncertain. CDR1 is SGHTS, CDR2 YDEGEE, per germline. Trimming removed 2 bases from V and 0 bases from J, with 12 bases in between. The CDR3 has 16 amino acids. CDR3 sequence (DNA): TGTGCCAGCAGCTTTCAAATGGGAAGCTCCTACAATGAGCAGTTCTTC. Its translation is CASSFQMGSSYNEQFF.

This chain links TRBV27 with TRBJ2-2; D uncertain. Trimming took off 1 base at V and 7 bases at J, with 4 bases between the two ends. Germline CDR1 is MNHEY and CDR2 is SMNVEV (reference sequence). The CDR3 length is 12 residues. The CDR3 DNA sequence: TGTGCCAGCAGTTTATTGCTCGGGGAGCTGTTTTTT. This codes for CASSLLLGELFF.

The chain recombines TRBV4-1 with TRBJ2-2; 8 bases align to TRBD1. Germline V gives CDR1 MGHRA, CDR2 YSYEKL. The length of the CDR3 is 16 residues. The junction had 6 bases not matched to a gene; V was cut back by 0 bases and J by 6 bases. The CDR3, as DNA: TGCGCCAGCAGCCAAGATGGGCAGGGGGCGTCCGGGGAGCTGTTTTTT. Translated, it gives CASSQDGQGASGELFF.

The chain employs TRBV6-5 and TRBJ2-5; 7 nucleotides agree with TRBD2. Losses at the gene ends were 2 bases for V and 9 bases for J; bases not matched to a gene: 6. This CDR3 has 13 residues. The V gene's germline CDR1 is MNHEY and CDR2 SVGAGI. This CDR3 reads CASSYSLREPQYF. CDR3 nucleotide sequence: TGTGCCAGCAGTTACAGCCTGCGGGAGCCCCAGTACTTC.

The CDR3, as DNA: TGTGCCAGCAGCCAAGATCGCGGGACTAGCAGCGAGCAGTACTTC. This translates into CASSQDRGTSSEQYF. The J gene is TRBJ2-7, the V gene TRBV5-8; TRBD2 aligns across 9 bases. The V gene end was trimmed by 4 bases and the J gene end by 6 bases; junction bases not matched to a gene: 11. CDR3 length: 15 residues. Germline V gene data show CDR1 as SGHTS and CDR2 as YDEGEE. Full variable domain (outside the CDR3, taken from reference TRBV5-8 and TRBJ2-7): EAGVTQSPTHLIKTRGQQATLRCSPISGHTSVYWYQQALGLGLQFLLWYDEGEERNRGNFPPRFSGRQFPNYSSELNVNALELEDSALYLCASSQDRGTSSEQYFGPGTRLTVT.

The chain links TRBV4-2 to TRBJ1-6; tentatively, D is TRBD1 (6 bases). The CDR3 totals 16 residues. Trimming pared 3 bases from V and 5 bases from J, leaving 14 bases between. The V gene's germline CDR1 is LGHNA and CDR2 YNFKEQ. In nucleotides, the CDR3 is TGTGCCAGCAGCCAGCATTCGGGGGACAATAATTCACCCCTCCACTTT. Translating gives CASSQHSGDNNSPLHF.

This sequence joins TRBV5-5 and TRBJ2-5; a weak D match, TRBD2 (5 bases). This CDR3 contains 14 residues. Deletions cut 4 bases from V and 5 bases from J, with 15 bases between. CDR1 and CDR2 (germline): SGHKS, YYEKEE (reference sequence). CDR3 nucleotide sequence: TGTGCCAGCAGCCCCTACGGGGTCGGGGAGACCCAGTACTTC. Its protein is CASSPYGVGETQYF.

This chain joins TRBV28 and TRBJ2-5, with 8 bases fitting TRBD1. The length of the CDR3 is 15 residues. Losses at the gene ends were 4 bases for V and 5 bases for J; bases not matched to a gene: 9. Per germline, CDR1 MDHEN and CDR2 SYDVKM. DNA of the CDR3: TGTGCCAGCAGTTACGACAGGGGCGGTTCGGAGACCCAGTACTTC. The encoded protein is CASSYDRGGSETQYF. Full variable domain (outside the CDR3, taken from reference TRBV28 and TRBJ2-5): DVKVTQSSRYLVKRTGEKVFLECVQDMDHENMFWYRQDPGLGLRLIYFSYDVKMKEKGDIPEGYSVSREKKERFSLILESASTNQTSMYLCASSYDRGGSETQYFGPGTRLLVL.

The rearrangement joins TRBV7-9 to TRBJ2-1; the D is unclear. The germline CDR1 and CDR2 sequences are SEHNR and FQNEAQ (reference sequence). This CDR3 is 13 amino acids long. V was pared by 4 bases and J by 8 bases, with 12 bases between. CDR3: CASSSDVWDEQFF. The CDR3 nucleotides read TGTGCCAGCAGCTCCGACGTATGGGATGAGCAGTTCTTC. Complete variable domain (other parts from reference TRBV7-9 and TRBJ2-1): DTGVSQNPRHKITKRGQNVTFRCDPISEHNRLYWYRQTLGQGPEFLTYFQNEAQLEKSRLLSDRFSAERPKGSFSTLEIQRTEQGDSAMYLCASSSDVWDEQFFGPGTRLTVL.

The V gene is TRBV6-5, the J gene TRBJ1-3; unclear D gene. V lost 4 bases and J 0 bases, leaving 7 bases between the germline ends. CDR1 MNHEY and CDR2 SVGAGI come from the germline V gene. The CDR3 is 14 amino acids. The CDR3 region is CASSSPGSGNTIYF. The CDR3 DNA reads TGTGCCAGCAGTTCCCCCGGCTCTGGAAACACCATATATTTT.

This chain uses TRBV30 with TRBJ1-4; D may be TRBD1 (6 bases). Germline V lookup: CDR1 GTSNPN, CDR2 SVGIG (reference sequence). V lost 0 bases and J lost 7, with 15 bases in between. The CDR3 sequence is 15 residues long. CDR3: CAWSVRFRGGEKLFF. The CDR3 nucleotides are TGTGCCTGGAGTGTTCGGTTCAGGGGAGGTGAAAAACTGTTTTTT.

The chain joins TRBV13 to TRBJ1-3; D might be TRBD1 (5 bases). Germline assignment: CDR1 PRHDT and CDR2 FYEKMQ (reference sequence). Deletions cut 5 bases from V and 0 bases from J, with 11 bases between. This CDR3 spans 15 amino acids. CDR3 protein: CASSLGANSGNTIYF. The CDR3 coding sequence is TGTGCCAGCAGCCTCGGGGCAAACTCTGGAAACACCATATATTTT.